This TCR beta chain was sequenced in a study of T cells in Graves' hyperthyroidism and ophthalmopathy. Study overall: At initial diagnosis, before any treatment had begun, peripheral blood was obtained.

Template material for amplifying TCR beta CDR3 regions consisted of RNA transcripts. A set of HTBI primers served as the primers for a first-round RT-PCR of the TCR CDR3. TCRdb ran MiXCR on the multiplex PCR reads and lists one entry per CDR3 protein. The table has about 740,000 distinct CDR3 sequences, about 15% seen once. The CDR3 totals 11 residues. The germline V gene encodes CDR1 SEHNR and CDR2 FQNEAQ (reference sequence). Trimming removed 5 bases at V and 7 bases at J, with 9 bases between. Exclusion of a patient resulted from uncontrolled infection, other autoimmune disease, pregnancy or lactation.

This chain uses TRBV7-9 with TRBJ2-7, with a possible D match to TRBD1 (5 bases). This clonotype was sampled from a woman younger than 30 with Graves' hyperthyroidism. The specimen was blood. CDR3 loop: CASSVKGEQYF. The DNA of the CDR3 is TGTGCCAGCAGCGTTAAGGGGGAGCAGTACTTC.